A single sample is the source of the 27 T cell receptor beta chains below, sequenced in a study of T-cell reconstitution after alpha-beta-depleted transplantation in children (dated by TCRdb to the mid-2010s). The treatment or condition label on this specimen signifies: allogeneic hematopoietic cell transplantation with graft depleted of TCRalphabeta T cells and CD19 B cells. Library generation was performed with PCR. TCRdb lists the instrument as Illumina HiSeq 2500. Molecular barcoding was employed in the preparation of TCR libraries, with unique molecular identifiers being used to normalize TCRbeta repertoire quantification. TCRdb itself trimmed the public reads at Q25 with fastp, ran MiXCR and retained productive beta chains. Rows matching on CDR3 protein sequence are summarized as one entry with the most common DNA and genes. Within this sample are fewer than 550,000 distinct CDR3 sequences, with 10% to 12% of them counted one time only. 13% to 15% of the sample goes to the ten largest clones.

Sequencing used PBMCs, mostly from graft donor cells, obtained 180 days after TCRalphabeta/CD19-depleted stem cell transplant. The origin of the receptors is a female patient between 2 and 10 years old who had a stem cell transplant for aplastic anemia, so the T cells may come from the graft donor.

The V gene is TRBV7-9, the J gene TRBJ2-7, with D possibly TRBD1 on 5 matching bases. Germline-derived CDR1 and CDR2 are SEHNR and FQNEAQ (reference sequence). The V end lost 5 bases, the J end lost 0 bases, and 17 bases lay between the germline ends. This CDR3 contains 16 residues. This chain's CDR3 is CASSQTPVRDSYEQYF. The CDR3 coding sequence is TGTGCCAGCAGCCAAACTCCGGTCAGGGACTCCTACGAGCAGTACTTC.

This clonotype was seen ten or more times. The V gene is TRBV20-1, the J gene TRBJ2-7, with TRBD2 matching 12 bases. The V gene's germline CDR1 is DFQATT and CDR2 SNEGSKA (reference sequence). The CDR3 runs 15 residues. Losses at the gene ends were 2 bases for V and 5 bases for J; bases not matched to a gene: 7. CDR3 sequence reads: CSARNPTSGGNEQYF. DNA of the CDR3: TGCAGTGCTAGAAATCCGACTAGCGGGGGCAACGAGCAGTACTTC.

This clonotype has at least ten counts. V and J are TRBV3-1 and TRBJ2-2; D not certain. V lost 2 bases and J 4 bases, leaving 5 bases between the germline ends. Germline V gene sequence: CDR1 LGHDT, CDR2 YNNKEL (reference sequence). This CDR3 has 13 residues. The DNA of the CDR3 is TGTGCCAGCAGCCAATTCGCCACCGGGGAGCTGTTTTTT. It translates to CASSQFATGELFF.

This clonotype was seen a few times. The chain carries TRBV5-1 and TRBJ1-1; TRBD1 matches at 7 bases. The CDR3 loop spans 13 amino acids. V was clipped by 4 bases and J by 3 bases; unmatched bases: 3. Germline assignment: CDR1 SGHRS and CDR2 YFSETQ. CDR3 DNA: TGCGCCAGCAGCGCGGGGACAGACACTGAAGCTTTCTTT. Its protein product is CASSAGTDTEAFF.

The J gene is TRBJ2-7, the V gene TRBV13; 7 positions match TRBD2. The CDR3 contains 11 residues. Trimming took 7 bases from V and 10 from J; bases not matched to a gene: 7. Germline CDR1 PRHDT, CDR2 FYEKMQ (reference sequence). The chain's CDR3 is CASTLGGVQYF. The CDR3 region has the DNA TGTGCCAGCACGCTGGGGGGGGTTCAGTACTTC. Complete variable domain (other parts from reference TRBV13 and TRBJ2-7): AAGVIQSPRHLIKEKRETATLKCYPIPRHDTVYWYQQGPGQDPQFLISFYEKMQSDKGSIPDRFSAQQFSDYHSELNMSSLELGDSALYFCASTLGGVQYFGPGTRLTVT.

The gene calls are TRBV25-1 and TRBJ1-3; D unclear. Trimming took 1 base from V and 8 from J, leaving 9 bases between them. CDR3 length: 13 amino acids. The germline CDR1 and CDR2 sequences are MGHDK and SYGVNS. CDR3 nucleotides: TGTGCCAGCAGTGAATGGGGAGAACACACCATATATTTT. Encoded protein: CASSEWGEHTIYF.

This clonotype was seen ten or more times. This chain joins TRBV5-1 and TRBJ2-1; D gene unclear. V shed 5 bases and J shed 6 bases, with 18 bases lying between them. Germline V lookup: CDR1 SGHRS, CDR2 YFSETQ. This CDR3 spans 15 amino acids. The DNA for the CDR3 is TGCGCCAGCAGGTTACCGGCCCGCCGAGGCAATGAGCAGTTCTTC. This encodes CASRLPARRGNEQFF.

The chain employs TRBV2 and TRBJ2-1; 14 nucleotides line up with TRBD2. J was trimmed by 8 bases and V by 8 bases; bases with no gene match: 5. Germline loops: CDR1 SNHLY, CDR2 FYNNEI. The CDR3 runs 14 residues. The CDR3 DNA is TGTGCCAGCGGCAAGACTAGCGGGGGGGATGAGCAGTTCTTC. Amino acid sequence: CASGKTSGGDEQFF.

This clonotype was observed a handful of times. The gene calls are TRBV20-1 and TRBJ2-2; D might be TRBD2 (6 bases). V gave up 1 base and J gave up 6 bases, with 21 bases separating them. The CDR3 is made up of 17 amino acids. Looked up from germline, CDR1 is DFQATT and CDR2 is SNEGSKA (reference sequence). This CDR3 reads CSARAVVGGTSPGELFF. In DNA form, the CDR3 reads TGCAGTGCTAGAGCTGTTGTCGGAGGGACCTCTCCCGGGGAGCTGTTTTTT.

The sample holds a few counts of this clonotype. The chain links TRBV25-1 to TRBJ1-4; 9 nucleotides match TRBD1. V was pared by 1 base and J by 4 bases, with 1 base of the junction left unmatched. The CDR3 runs to 15 residues. CDR1 and CDR2 (germline): MGHDK, SYGVNS. The CDR3: CASSELGQGNEKLFF. CDR3 nucleotides: TGTGCCAGCAGTGAATTGGGACAGGGTAATGAAAAACTGTTTTTT.

This clonotype has a handful of counts. The chain links TRBV27 to TRBJ2-1; D is unresolved. Per germline, CDR1 MNHEY and CDR2 SMNVEV (reference sequence). The CDR3 is 13 residues long. The ends were cut back, 10 bases at V and 4 bases at J, with 14 bases in the middle. The CDR3 DNA is TGTGCCATCCATCCTTCCCATTACAATGAGCAGTTCTTC. This codes for CAIHPSHYNEQFF.

The table lists this clonotype with many counts. The CDR3 here is CASSELGGVRTDTQYF. CDR3 DNA sequence: TGTGCCAGCAGTGAACTAGGGGGAGTACGCACAGATACGCAGTATTTT. The V call is TRBV25-1, the J call TRBJ2-3, with a tentative D call TRBD1 (6 bases). V was cut by 2 bases and J by 1 base, with 13 bases left in between. Per the germline V gene, CDR1 is MGHDK and CDR2 is SYGVNS. CDR3 length equals 16 residues. Complete variable domain (other parts from reference TRBV25-1 and TRBJ2-3): EADIYQTPRYLVIGTGKKITLECSQTMGHDKMYWYQQDPGMELHLIHYSYGVNSTEKGDLSSESTVSRIRTEHFPLTLESARPSHTSQYLCASSELGGVRTDTQYFGPGTRLTVL.

This chain uses TRBV6-1 with TRBJ2-5; 10 bases are shared with TRBD1. CDR3 length: 16 residues. V was clipped by 6 bases and J by 3 bases; unmatched bases: 10. Germline CDR1 and CDR2: MNHNS and SASEGT. This CDR3 reads CASRPGTGVLKETQYF. CDR3 coding DNA: TGTGCCAGCAGACCCGGGACAGGGGTGTTAAAAGAGACCCAGTACTTC.

This clonotype was picked up many times. DNA for the CDR3: TGCTGGGGGAGCTCCTACAATGAGCAGTTCTTC. Protein sequence: CWGSSYNEQFF. V and J are TRBV29-1 and TRBJ2-1, with D possibly being TRBD1 or TRBD2 (5 bases each). Germline-derived CDR1 and CDR2 are SQVTM and ANQGSEA. The CDR3 loop spans 11 amino acids.

This clonotype was detected only a few times. The rearrangement links TRBV20-1 to TRBJ2-1, with 8 bases that match TRBD1. Trimming took 3 bases from V and 6 from J; bases not matched to a gene: 4. The CDR3 totals 13 residues. Germline V gives CDR1 DFQATT, CDR2 SNEGSKA (reference sequence). The CDR3 bases are TGCAGTGCTAGTGGCAGGGGGCTCAATGAGCAGTTCTTC. Encoded protein: CSASGRGLNEQFF.

This clonotype occurred a few times. The chain couples TRBV5-6 to TRBJ1-2; TRBD1 matches 8 bases. Trimming removed 4 bases from V and 2 bases from J; junction bases left unmatched: 7. Looked up from germline, CDR1 is SGHDT and CDR2 is YYEEEE. This CDR3 is built from 15 residues. The CDR3 spells CASSPRDRTNYGYTF. The CDR3 region has the DNA TGTGCCAGCAGCCCGAGGGACAGGACCAACTATGGCTACACCTTC.

The chain is built from TRBV7-2 and TRBJ1-2; TRBD1 aligns across 8 bases. CDR1 is SGHTA and CDR2 is FQGNSA in the germline V gene. There are 14 residues in the CDR3. Trimming cost V 2 bases and J 6 bases; bases outside gene matches: 5. The CDR3 DNA sequence: TGTGCCAGCAGCTTAACAGGGGGTGTTCATGGCTACACCTTC. It specifies CASSLTGGVHGYTF.

This clonotype was detected a few times. This sequence joins TRBV30 and TRBJ2-7; tentatively, D is TRBD2 (5 bases). Trimming left V 3 bases short and J 6 bases short, with 12 bases between. Germline loops: CDR1 GTSNPN, CDR2 SVGIG (reference sequence). The CDR3 loop spans 12 amino acids. The DNA of the CDR3 is TGTGCCTGGAGAGGCGAGGGCCTCGAGCAGTACTTC. It encodes CAWRGEGLEQYF.

This clonotype was detected only a few times. The chain couples TRBV7-3 to TRBJ2-7, with D possibly being TRBD2 (5 bases). Trimming left V 5 bases short and J 8 bases short, with 10 bases between. CDR3 length equals 11 residues. The germline V gene has CDR1 SGHTA and CDR2 FQGTGA. In DNA form, the CDR3 reads TGTGCCAGCAGCCCGGGGAAGAAGCAGTACTTC. This encodes CASSPGKKQYF.

This clonotype has only a few counts. This sequence joins TRBV7-2 and TRBJ1-2, with D possibly matching TRBD1 (5 bases). This CDR3 is built from 15 residues. Deletions cut 5 bases from V and 4 bases from J, with 17 bases between. Germline loops: CDR1 SGHTA, CDR2 FQGNSA. The CDR3 DNA sequence: TGTGCCAGCAGCCCGCGGGTCTTTGGGGCCTATGGCTACACCTTC. Protein sequence: CASSPRVFGAYGYTF.

This clonotype has just a few counts. The chain employs TRBV9 and TRBJ2-3; D gene ambiguous. The CDR3 consists of 13 residues. Germline CDR1 is SGDLS and CDR2 is YYNGEE. With 3 bases removed from V and 6 bases from J, the gap between germline ends came to 11 bases. The CDR3 DNA is TGTGCCAGCAGCGACTCCCCGGAGGATACGCAGTATTTT. Translation: CASSDSPEDTQYF. The variable domain in full, with the rest retrieved from reference TRBV9 and TRBJ2-3, is DSGVTQTPKHLITATGQRVTLRCSPRSGDLSVYWYQQSLDQGLQFLIQYYNGEERAKGNILERFSAQQFPDLHSELNLSSLELGDSALYFCASSDSPEDTQYFGPGTRLTVL.

This clonotype was counted ten times or more. The chain joins TRBV4-1 to TRBJ2-3; 8 bases are a match to TRBD1. V was clipped by 1 base and J by 2 bases; unmatched bases: 5. In germline, CDR1 is MGHRA, CDR2 YSYEKL. The CDR3 spans 16 residues. Written as DNA, the CDR3 is TGCGCCAGCAGCCAAGCTCAGGGGGCCTACACAGATACGCAGTATTTT. It specifies CASSQAQGAYTDTQYF.

V is TRBV18 and J is TRBJ2-1; weak D call: TRBD1 (6 bases). The CDR3 sequence is 15 residues long. V shed 3 bases and J shed 7 bases, with 16 bases lying between them. Germline V gives CDR1 KGHSH, CDR2 LQKENI. CDR3 protein: CASSPGQPSRNEQFF. CDR3 in DNA: TGTGCCAGCTCACCTGGACAGCCCTCGCGAAATGAGCAGTTCTTC.

This clonotype was counted a few times. The chain carries TRBV25-1 and TRBJ2-3, with a tentative D call TRBD1 (5 bases). Per the germline V gene, CDR1 is MGHDK and CDR2 is SYGVNS. Between the trimmed V and J ends, which lost 1 base and 4 bases, there was a span of 9 bases. CDR3 length equals 14 residues. The CDR3 protein is CASSESRVPDTQYF. In nucleotides, the CDR3 is TGTGCCAGCAGTGAATCCAGGGTTCCAGATACGCAGTATTTT. Filled out from reference TRBV25-1 and TRBJ2-3, the complete variable domain reads EADIYQTPRYLVIGTGKKITLECSQTMGHDKMYWYQQDPGMELHLIHYSYGVNSTEKGDLSSESTVSRIRTEHFPLTLESARPSHTSQYLCASSESRVPDTQYFGPGTRLTVL.

J is TRBJ1-2 and V is TRBV4-1, with a tentative D call TRBD1 (5 bases). CDR3 length: 15 amino acids. Trimming took 0 bases from V and 5 from J, leaving 13 bases between them. The germline V gene has CDR1 MGHRA and CDR2 YSYEKL. The CDR3 DNA sequence: TGCGCCAGCAGCCAAGATAATCGGACACCTTATGGCTACACCTTC. Its protein is CASSQDNRTPYGYTF.

This clonotype was seen a handful of times. The chain joins TRBV2 to TRBJ1-5; maybe TRBD1 (6 bases). Germline values: CDR1 SNHLY, CDR2 FYNNEI. V lost 6 bases and J 2 bases, leaving 17 bases between the germline ends. The CDR3 has 16 amino acids. The CDR3 DNA is TGTGCCAGCAGAGGGGACAACCCTTGGGGCAATCAGCCCCAGCATTTT. Translating gives CASRGDNPWGNQPQHF.

This clonotype was observed a handful of times. The chain recombines TRBV5-1 with TRBJ1-2; 12 positions match TRBD1. J gave up 7 bases and V 4 bases, and 5 bases lay outside the gene matches. The CDR3 runs 14 residues. In germline, CDR1 is SGHRS, CDR2 YFSETQ. Here the CDR3 reads CASSKGQGASGYTF. The CDR3 bases are TGCGCCAGCAGCAAGGGACAGGGGGCAAGTGGCTACACCTTC.